What follows are 18 T cell receptor beta chains derived from one specimen sequenced in a study of T cell changes during pregnancy in multiple sclerosis. Produced via immunoSEQ multiplex PCR; TCRdb's table is partial and in-frame only. The table includes approximately 53,000 clones, 92% detected once. The specimen was CD4+ T cells from peripheral blood mononuclear cells, collected after pregnancy. Receptors originate from a female donor in good health, enrolled as a control in a pregnancy study.

This chain uses TRBV7-8 with TRBJ2-1; D remains ambiguous. Between the trimmed V and J ends, which lost 5 bases and 4 bases, there was a span of 15 bases. This CDR3 is 15 amino acids long. Germline V gives CDR1 SGHVS, CDR2 FQNEAQ. The CDR3 sequence: CASSPREIVYNEQFF. The CDR3 DNA reads TGTGCCAGCAGCCCCCGAGAGATTGTTTACAATGAGCAGTTCTTC.

The V and J genes are TRBV27 and TRBJ2-3; 7 bases align to TRBD1. The J segment lost 6 bases and the V segment lost 3 bases, leaving 3 bases of the junction unmatched. The germline V gene has CDR1 MNHEY and CDR2 SMNVEV (reference sequence). The CDR3 has 13 amino acids. CDR3 in DNA: TGTGCCAGCAGTTTTAGGGGGCCGGATACGCAGTATTTT. This translates into CASSFRGPDTQYF.

This rearrangement joins TRBV9 to TRBJ1-1; 7 bases agree with TRBD1. The CDR3 is 14 residues long. V dropped 6 bases and J dropped 0; count of bases not matched to a gene: 5. CDR1 SGDLS and CDR2 YYNGEE come from the germline V gene. The CDR3 is CASTRGLVNTEAFF. CDR3 DNA sequence: TGTGCCAGCACAAGGGGGCTGGTGAACACTGAAGCTTTCTTT.

This chain uses TRBV6-4 with TRBJ2-3; TRBD2 matches at 8 bases. Germline V gene lookup returns CDR1 MRHNA and CDR2 SNTAGT. V lost 2 bases to trimming and J lost 1 base; unmatched junction nucleotides: 2. This CDR3 comprises 15 residues. Here the CDR3 reads CASSDLTSGTDTQYF. The CDR3 nucleotides read TGTGCCAGCAGTGACCTGACTAGCGGCACAGATACGCAGTATTTT.

The chain joins TRBV6-1 to TRBJ1-1; 8 positions agree with TRBD1. Losses at the gene ends were 2 bases for V and 11 bases for J; bases not matched to a gene: 7. Germline values: CDR1 MNHNS, CDR2 SASEGT. There are 13 residues in the CDR3. The CDR3 sequence: CASSEYADRAAFF. The CDR3 DNA follows: TGTGCCAGCAGTGAATACGCGGACAGGGCGGCTTTCTTT.

V is TRBV5-1 and J is TRBJ2-2, with 8 bases lining up with TRBD1. CDR3 length: 16 amino acids. V lost 4 bases, J lost 1 base, and 6 bases stayed unmatched. Germline CDR1 and CDR2: SGHRS and YFSETQ. The CDR3 here is CASSSTGTGNTGELFF. CDR3 bases: TGCGCCAGCAGCAGTACCGGGACAGGGAACACCGGGGAGCTGTTTTTT.

CDR3 coding DNA: TGTGCCAGCAGTTACCCTCTTCAGGGGGCTTTCTTT. Amino acid sequence: CASSYPLQGAFF. The chain is built from TRBV6-6 and TRBJ1-1; a possible D gene is TRBD1 (6 bases). Germline loops: CDR1 MNHNY, CDR2 SVGAGI (reference sequence). The CDR3 loop spans 12 amino acids. Trimming cost V 2 bases and J 11 bases, with 12 bases left between them.

This clone is a singleton in its sample. The chain has TRBV7-2 and TRBJ2-5; D remains unclear. This CDR3 is 15 amino acids long. Trimming stripped 1 base from V and 5 bases from J, with 14 bases between. Looked up from germline, CDR1 is SGHTA and CDR2 is FQGNSA. CDR3 nucleotide sequence: TGTGCCAGCAGCTTAGGCCCCTTCCTCGGGGAGACCCAGTACTTC. Translated, it gives CASSLGPFLGETQYF.

The chain combines TRBV6-4 with TRBJ1-6; TRBD1 aligns across 7 bases. Germline CDR1 and CDR2: MRHNA and SNTAGT. CDR3 size: 14 residues. Germline trimming cut 5 bases from V and 7 bases from J; bases unmatched to any gene: 5. For the CDR3, the DNA is TGTGCCAGCAGTTACGGGACAGAGAATTCACCCCTCCACTTT. Amino acids: CASSYGTENSPLHF.

The V and J genes are TRBV11-3 and TRBJ2-7; 10 nucleotides line up with TRBD2. CDR1 and CDR2 from the germline V gene are SGHNT and YENEEA. This CDR3 has 14 residues. Germline trimming cut 6 bases from V and 5 bases from J; bases unmatched to any gene: 7. The CDR3: CASSSKREGNEQYF. Written as DNA, the CDR3 is TGTGCCAGCAGTTCTAAGCGGGAGGGCAACGAGCAGTACTTC.

The chain employs TRBV6-6 and TRBJ2-2; D is undetermined. The CDR3 has 12 residues. V was clipped by 6 bases and J by 2 bases, with 4 bases between them. Germline-derived CDR1 and CDR2 are MNHNY and SVGAGI (reference sequence). In DNA form, the CDR3 reads TGTGCCAGCAGAATAAACACCGGGGAGCTGTTTTTT. It specifies CASRINTGELFF.

The chain uses TRBV7-8 and TRBJ1-6; maybe TRBD1 (5 bases). The germline V gene encodes CDR1 SGHVS and CDR2 FQNEAQ. V lost 0 bases and J lost 5, with 11 bases in between. The CDR3 covers 16 residues. CDR3 residues: CASSLARGTNNSPLHF. CDR3 nucleotides: TGTGCCAGCAGCTTAGCGCGGGGCACCAATAATTCACCCCTCCACTTT.

In the case of this clone: At one end, the junction sequence differs from germline, possibly due to a read error. The chain combines TRBV7-6 with TRBJ2-7, with TRBD2 as a possible D gene (6 bases). The germline V gene encodes CDR1 SGHVS and CDR2 FNYEAQ. The CDR3 contains 13 residues. As DNA, the CDR3 is TGTGCCACCAGCGAGACGCGGGGCTACGAGCAGTACTTC. Encoded protein: CATSETRGYEQYF.

The V gene is TRBV5-4, the J gene TRBJ2-1; 7 nucleotides match TRBD1. CDR3 length: 14 residues. V lost 5 bases and J lost 6; bases outside the gene matches: 8. Germline CDR1 SGHNT, CDR2 YYREEE (reference sequence). This chain's CDR3 is CASSPGQPLNEQFF. The DNA for the CDR3 is TGTGCCAGCAGTCCGGGACAGCCCCTCAATGAGCAGTTCTTC.

The rearrangement links TRBV6-1 to TRBJ1-5; D is perhaps TRBD1 (6 bases). The germline V and J ends were trimmed by 2 bases and 5 bases, with 13 bases remaining between them. Germline lookup yields CDR1 MNHNS and CDR2 SASEGT. The CDR3 length is 15 residues. The CDR3 loop is CASSERGWVDQPQHF. Here the CDR3 DNA reads TGTGCCAGCAGTGAAAGGGGGTGGGTAGATCAGCCCCAGCATTTT.

The chain uses TRBV5-1 and TRBJ2-1; 8 nucleotides align to TRBD1. This CDR3 comprises 15 residues. Per germline, CDR1 SGHRS and CDR2 YFSETQ. J was trimmed by 2 bases and V by 4 bases; bases with no gene match: 5. CDR3 nucleotides: TGCGCCAGCAGCGAACCGGGACAGGCCTACAATGAGCAGTTCTTC. It codes for CASSEPGQAYNEQFF.

CDR3 residues: CASSTQQGEGNTEAFF. CDR3 bases: TGCGCCAGCAGCACTCAACAGGGTGAGGGAAACACTGAAGCTTTCTTT. The chain links TRBV5-1 to TRBJ1-1; possible D gene TRBD1, 6 bases. Deletions cut 4 bases from V and 2 bases from J, with 18 bases between. CDR3 size: 16 residues. Germline CDR1 reads SGHRS; CDR2 reads YFSETQ.

This clone was seen only a few times. J is TRBJ1-2 and V is TRBV6-1, with D perhaps TRBD1 (5 bases). The V gene's germline CDR1 is MNHNS and CDR2 SASEGT. This CDR3 region has 15 residues. The ends were cut back, 6 bases at V and 0 bases at J, with 14 bases in the middle. The chain's CDR3 is CASSLDTTSNYGYTF. Written as DNA, the CDR3 is TGTGCCAGCAGCCTGGACACCACCTCTAACTATGGCTACACCTTC.